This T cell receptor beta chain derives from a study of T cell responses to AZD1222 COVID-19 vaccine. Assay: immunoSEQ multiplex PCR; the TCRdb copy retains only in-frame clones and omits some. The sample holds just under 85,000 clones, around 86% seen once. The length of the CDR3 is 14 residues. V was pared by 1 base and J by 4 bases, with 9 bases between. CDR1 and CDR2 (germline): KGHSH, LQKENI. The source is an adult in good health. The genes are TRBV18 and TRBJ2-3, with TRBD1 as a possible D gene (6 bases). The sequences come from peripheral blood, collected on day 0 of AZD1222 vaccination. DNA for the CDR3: TGTGCCAGCTCACCACTGGGGGCGGCAGATACGCAGTATTTT. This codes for CASSPLGAADTQYF.